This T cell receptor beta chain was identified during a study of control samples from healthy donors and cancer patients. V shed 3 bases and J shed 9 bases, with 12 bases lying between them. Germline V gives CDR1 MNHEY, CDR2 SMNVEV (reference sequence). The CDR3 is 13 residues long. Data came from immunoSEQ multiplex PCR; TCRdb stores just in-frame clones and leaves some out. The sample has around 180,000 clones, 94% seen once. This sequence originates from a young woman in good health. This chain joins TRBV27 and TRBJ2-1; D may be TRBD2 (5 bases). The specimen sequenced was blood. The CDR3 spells CASSFGIGSEQFF. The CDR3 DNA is TGTGCCAGCAGTTTCGGAATTGGGAGTGAGCAGTTCTTC.